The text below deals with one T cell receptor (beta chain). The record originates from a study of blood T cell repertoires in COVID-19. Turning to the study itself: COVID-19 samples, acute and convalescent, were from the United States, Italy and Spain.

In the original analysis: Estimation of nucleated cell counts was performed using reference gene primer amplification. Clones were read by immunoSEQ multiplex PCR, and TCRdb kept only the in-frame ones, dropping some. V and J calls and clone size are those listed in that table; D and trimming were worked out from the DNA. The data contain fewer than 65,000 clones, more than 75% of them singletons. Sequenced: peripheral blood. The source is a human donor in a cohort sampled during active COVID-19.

Written as DNA, the CDR3 is TGCGCCAGCAGCTTGGAGGGGGTTAGCAATCAGCCCCAGCATTTT. Its protein product is CASSLEGVSNQPQHF. The rearrangement links TRBV5-1 to TRBJ1-5; perhaps TRBD1 as D (6 bases). V gave up 0 bases and J gave up 0 bases, with 7 bases separating them. Per the germline V gene, CDR1 is SGHRS and CDR2 is YFSETQ. The CDR3 extends over 15 amino acids.